The rows below give T cell receptor beta chains drawn from one sample of a study of regulatory T cells in long-lasting Graves disease. A single record per CDR3 protein comes from TCRdb applying MiXCR to the multiplex PCR reads. Of approximately 440,000 distinct CDR3 sequences in the sample, around 16% were seen once. This sample also appeared in a second study, on T cells in Graves' hyperthyroidism and ophthalmopathy.

The sample consisted of peripheral blood mononuclear cells (PBMCs), taken at new diagnosis, from a patient treated with antithyroid drugs. All receptors come from a man aged 35-49 years with Graves disease. Each CDR3 is given with its conserved first and last residue. The D gene is left open where the match is weak. Clone size, where shown, is once, few, many, or a class for clones that have expanded.

CDR3 DNA,CDR3 protein,D gene,J gene,V gene,clone size
TGCGCCAGCAGCCAGGGACAGGGAGGGATTGCTGGTAAGACCCAGTACTTC,CASSQGQGGIAGKTQYF,TRBD1,TRBJ2-5,TRBV5-1,many
TGTGCCAGCAGTTACTCGAAAAATCAGCCCCAGCATTTT,CASSYSKNQPQHF,NA,TRBJ1-5,TRBV6-2/TRBV6-3,few
TGTGCCAGCAACCTCGGGGACAGGGACTCTGGCTACACCTTC,CASNLGDRDSGYTF,TRBD1,TRBJ1-2,TRBV6-2/TRBV6-3,few
TGTGCCAGCAGTTGGGGAAGAGAGGGCTCCTACGAGCAGTACTTC,CASSWGREGSYEQYF,NA,TRBJ2-7,TRBV5-6,few
TGTGCCAGCAGTCTACTCGGTAGCGGAAACTCCTACAATGAGCAGTTCTTC,CASSLLGSGNSYNEQFF,NA,TRBJ2-1,TRBV6-1,many
TGTGCCAGCGCCGACCCCTACGAGCAGTACTTC,CASADPYEQYF,NA,TRBJ2-7,TRBV28,few
TGTGCCAGCAGATATACAACAGGGGAGACCAATCAGCCCCAGCATTTT,CASRYTTGETNQPQHF,TRBD1,TRBJ1-5,TRBV6-1,NA
TGTGCCAGCAGCTTAGTATCAATAGACATTCAGTACTTC,CASSLVSIDIQYF,NA,TRBJ2-4,TRBV7-2,many
TGTGCCAGCAGTCCGTGGGGTTCTATAGCGGGTGAGCAGTTCTTC,CASSPWGSIAGEQFF,TRBD2,TRBJ2-1,TRBV28,few
TGTGCCAGCAGTCCTATACTTCTAGCCAAAAACATTCAGTACTTC,CASSPILLAKNIQYF,NA,TRBJ2-4,TRBV27,many
TGTGCCAGCAGCCAAACACAGGGCACCAATTCACCCCTCCACTTT,CASSQTQGTNSPLHF,NA,TRBJ1-6,TRBV14,NA
TGCAGTGCTAGCCCGGATGTGCGGTGGGCCGGGGAGCTGTTTTTT,CSASPDVRWAGELFF,NA,TRBJ2-2,TRBV20-1,NA